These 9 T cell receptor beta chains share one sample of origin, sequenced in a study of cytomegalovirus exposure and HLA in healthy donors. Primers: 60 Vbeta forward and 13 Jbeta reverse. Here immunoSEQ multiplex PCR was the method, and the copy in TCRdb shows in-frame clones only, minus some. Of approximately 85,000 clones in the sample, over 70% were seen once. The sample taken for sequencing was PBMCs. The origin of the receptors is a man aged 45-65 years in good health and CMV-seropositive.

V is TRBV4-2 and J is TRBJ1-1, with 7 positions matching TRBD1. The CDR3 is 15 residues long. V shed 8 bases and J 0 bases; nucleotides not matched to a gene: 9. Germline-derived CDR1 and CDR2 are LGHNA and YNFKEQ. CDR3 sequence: CASRTGTEMNTEAFF. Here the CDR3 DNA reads TGTGCCAGCCGCACCGGGACAGAGATGAACACTGAAGCTTTCTTT.

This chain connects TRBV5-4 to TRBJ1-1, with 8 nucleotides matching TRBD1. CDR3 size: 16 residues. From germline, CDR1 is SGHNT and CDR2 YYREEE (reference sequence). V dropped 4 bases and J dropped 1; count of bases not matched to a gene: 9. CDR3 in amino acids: CASSKPRQGTNTEAFF. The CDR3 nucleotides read TGTGCCAGCAGCAAGCCAAGACAGGGGACGAACACTGAAGCTTTCTTT.

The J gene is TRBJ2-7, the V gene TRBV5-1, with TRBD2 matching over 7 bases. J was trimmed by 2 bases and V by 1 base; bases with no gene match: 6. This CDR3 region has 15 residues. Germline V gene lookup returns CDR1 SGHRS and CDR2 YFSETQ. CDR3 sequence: CASSLSGGGTYEQYF. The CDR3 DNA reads TGCGCCAGCAGCTTGTCCGGCGGGGGTACCTACGAGCAGTACTTC.

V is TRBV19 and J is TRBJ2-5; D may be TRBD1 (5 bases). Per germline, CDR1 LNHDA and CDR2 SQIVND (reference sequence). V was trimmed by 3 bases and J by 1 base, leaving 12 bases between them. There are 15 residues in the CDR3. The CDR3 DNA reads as TGTGCCAGTAGTATCTCGAGCAGGGCCCAAGAGACCCAGTACTTC. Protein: CASSISSRAQETQYF.

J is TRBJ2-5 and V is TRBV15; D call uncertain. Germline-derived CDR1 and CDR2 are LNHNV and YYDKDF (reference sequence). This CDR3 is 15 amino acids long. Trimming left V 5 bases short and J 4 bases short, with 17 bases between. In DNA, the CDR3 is TGTGCCACCAGCCACGAGACAATCGCCCCAGAGACCCAGTACTTC. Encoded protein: CATSHETIAPETQYF.

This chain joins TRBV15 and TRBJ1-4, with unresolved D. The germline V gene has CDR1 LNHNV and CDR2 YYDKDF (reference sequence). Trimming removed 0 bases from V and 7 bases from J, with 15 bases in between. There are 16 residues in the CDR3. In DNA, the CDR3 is TGTGCCACCAGCAGAGATAGGTGGGCAGATGGTGAAAAACTGTTTTTT. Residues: CATSRDRWADGEKLFF.

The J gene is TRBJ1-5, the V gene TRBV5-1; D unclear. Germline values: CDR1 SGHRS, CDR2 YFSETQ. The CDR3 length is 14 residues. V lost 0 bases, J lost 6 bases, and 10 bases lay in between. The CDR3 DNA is TGCGCCAGCAGCTTGGGGGAGGGCGGTCAGCCCCAGCATTTT. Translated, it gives CASSLGEGGQPQHF.

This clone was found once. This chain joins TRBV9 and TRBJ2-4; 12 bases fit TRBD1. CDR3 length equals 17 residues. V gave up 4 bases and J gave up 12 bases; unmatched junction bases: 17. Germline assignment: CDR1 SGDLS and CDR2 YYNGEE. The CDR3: CASSPGTGGASEASQYF. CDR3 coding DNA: TGTGCCAGCAGCCCAGGGACAGGGGGCGCCTCCGAGGCCAGTCAGTACTTC.

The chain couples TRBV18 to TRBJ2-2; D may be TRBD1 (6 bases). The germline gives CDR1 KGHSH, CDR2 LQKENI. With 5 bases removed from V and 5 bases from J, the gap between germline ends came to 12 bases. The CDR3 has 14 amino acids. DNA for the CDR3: TGTGCCAGCTCATTACGACAGGTGACCGGGGAGCTGTTTTTT. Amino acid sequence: CASSLRQVTGELFF.